A selection of T cell receptor beta chains follows, all from one sample in a study of Graves' ophthalmopathy and Graves' hyperthyroidism. TCRdb itself ran the multiplex PCR reads through MiXCR, one entry per CDR3 protein. The sample records approximately 460,000 distinct CDR3 sequences, 13% to 15% being singletons. Sequenced: blood. The receptors here all came from a woman in her 30s with Graves' ophthalmopathy. The CDR3 runs from the conserved cysteine through the conserved F or W. A D gene is named only where the DNA matches it firmly. Size tells how often a clone was seen (once, few, many) or the class of an expanded clone, and some rows leave it out.

clone size	D gene	J gene	V gene	CDR3 DNA	CDR3 protein
few	TRBD1	TRBJ2-7	TRBV10-2	TGCGCCACCTCTCAGACAGGGAAGAGCCACGAGCAGTACTTC	CATSQTGKSHEQYF
many	.	TRBJ2-2	TRBV12-3/TRBV12-4	TGTGCCAGCAGTTTATCTTGGGGGACCGGGGAGCTGTTTTTT	CASSLSWGTGELFF
many	.	TRBJ1-6	TRBV6-1	TGTGCCAGCAGTGAAGGGAGAGGAGGGTCACCCCTCCACTTT	CASSEGRGGSPLHF
many	TRBD2	TRBJ2-2	TRBV7-3	TGTGCCAGCAGCTTTCTAGCGGCGAACACCGGGGAGCTGTTTTTT	CASSFLAANTGELFF
many	.	TRBJ2-7	TRBV6-1	TGTGCCAGCAGTGAATTGGGCAGGCCCTCCTACGAGCAGTACTTC	CASSELGRPSYEQYF
many	TRBD1	TRBJ2-5	TRBV12-5	TGTGCTAGTGGCGTTGACAGGGGGGAGACCCAGTACTTC	CASGVDRGETQYF
many	TRBD2	TRBJ2-7	TRBV7-8	TGTGCCAGCACCGTTAGGGGGCTAGCGGGGGCCTCCTACGAGCAGTACTTC	CASTVRGLAGASYEQYF
few	TRBD2	TRBJ2-3	TRBV6-1	TGTGCCAGCAACTCGGGACTAGCGGAGACAGATACGCAGTATTTT	CASNSGLAETDTQYF
many	TRBD2	TRBJ2-3	TRBV6-5	TGTGCCAGCAGTTACTCGATGAACAGCGGGGGTACGCAGTATTTT	CASSYSMNSGGTQYF
.	.	TRBJ2-5	TRBV30	TGTGCCTGGAGTGCAGGGCCCCAAGAGACCCAGTACTTC	CAWSAGPQETQYF
many	TRBD1	TRBJ2-2	TRBV5-1	TGCGCCAGCAGCCAGGACAGGGGGAACACCGGGGAGCTGTTTTTT	CASSQDRGNTGELFF
many	TRBD2	TRBJ2-5	TRBV5-1	TGCGCCAGCAGCTGGGGACTAGCGGGGGCTGAGACCCAGTACTTC	CASSWGLAGAETQYF
many	.	TRBJ1-5	TRBV12-3/TRBV12-4	TGTGCCAGCAGTCCGGGGAGCCAGCCCCAGCATTTT	CASSPGSQPQHF
many	TRBD1	TRBJ1-5	TRBV7-2	TGTGCCAGCAGCTTAAGACAGGGGGCATATCAGCCCCAGCATTTT	CASSLRQGAYQPQHF
many	.	TRBJ1-1	TRBV27	TGTGCCAGCAGTTTATCGGAGAACACTGAAGCTTTCTTT	CASSLSENTEAFF
many	.	TRBJ2-4	TRBV18	TGTGCCAGCTCACCTTCTAATAAAAACATTCAGTACTTC	CASSPSNKNIQYF
many	.	TRBJ2-7	TRBV7-3	TGTGCCAGCAGCTTAACGGCAGGGGTCTACGAGCAGTACTTC	CASSLTAGVYEQYF
.	.	TRBJ2-5	TRBV27	TGTGCCAGCAGGAGGGCCGAAGAGACCCAGTACTTC	CASRRAEETQYF
few	TRBD1	TRBJ1-2	TRBV11-2	TGTGCCAGCAGCTCGTTACAGGGGGCGCGGGGCTATGGCTACACCTTC	CASSSLQGARGYGYTF
many	.	TRBJ2-7	TRBV12-3/TRBV12-4	TGTGCCAGCAGTTTAATCGGAGCTCATGTGCAGTACTTC	CASSLIGAHVQYF
.	.	TRBJ1-1	TRBV12-3/TRBV12-4	TGTGCCAGCAGTTTTGGGGCGCCGGCCACTGAAGCTTTCTTT	CASSFGAPATEAFF
few	TRBD2	TRBJ2-7	TRBV28	TGTGCCAGCAGTTTAATAGGACTAGCGGGAGGACACTCCTACGAGCAGTACTTC	CASSLIGLAGGHSYEQYF
.	TRBD1	TRBJ2-7	TRBV2	TGTGCCAGCAGTGAAGGATCCTGGGACAGGCGCACCTACGAGCAGTACTTC	CASSEGSWDRRTYEQYF
many	TRBD1	TRBJ1-1	TRBV2	TGTGCCAGCACCACCTTGACAGGGGGCCGAACTGAAGCTTTCTTT	CASTTLTGGRTEAFF
few	.	TRBJ1-2	TRBV4-1	TGCGCCAGCAGCCAAGATCGGATACAGGGCAATGGCTACACCTTC	CASSQDRIQGNGYTF